The 26 T cell receptor beta chains below were found in one sample sequenced in a study of Graves' ophthalmopathy and Graves' hyperthyroidism. Amplification of TCR beta CDR3 regions used RNA transcripts. The authors performed first-round RT-PCR with HTBI primers and then a second-round multiplex PCR. TCRdb passed the multiplex PCR reads through MiXCR, listing each CDR3 protein once. In the table there are a few hundred thousand distinct CDR3 sequences, 17% of which are singletons. Sequenced sample: peripheral blood. The receptors originated from an adult woman with stable Graves' hyperthyroidism.

This clonotype showed up many times. The chain uses TRBV29-1 and TRBJ1-1; D uncertain. This CDR3 spans 15 amino acids. CDR1 and CDR2 from the germline V gene are SQVTM and ANQGSEA. Trimming took off 5 bases at V and 0 bases at J, with 16 bases between the two ends. In DNA form, the CDR3 reads TGCAGCGTTCCCCCTCGGGTTCCTTTGAACACTGAAGCTTTCTTT. It encodes CSVPPRVPLNTEAFF. The variable domain in full, completed from reference TRBV29-1 and TRBJ1-1, reads SAVISQKPSRDICQRGTSLTIQCQVDSQVTMMFWYRQQPGQSLTLIATANQGSEATYESGFVIDKFPISRPNLTFSTLTVSNMSPEDSSIYLCSVPPRVPLNTEAFFGQGTRLTVV.

The chain couples TRBV3-1 to TRBJ2-7; D remains ambiguous. The CDR3 has 13 residues. The ends were cut back, 1 base at V and 3 bases at J, with 7 bases in the middle. In germline, CDR1 is LGHDT, CDR2 YNNKEL (reference sequence). CDR3 nucleotides: TGTGCCAGCAGCCAAGGACCCCTCTACGAGCAGTACTTC. It specifies CASSQGPLYEQYF.

This clonotype was counted many times. The J gene is TRBJ2-7, the V gene TRBV6-5; the D is unclear. Germline-derived CDR1 and CDR2 are MNHEY and SVGAGI. This CDR3 is 12 amino acids long. Trimming shortened V by 6 bases and J by 3 bases, and 9 bases separated the two germline ends. The CDR3 loop reads CASSLERYEQYF. As DNA, the CDR3 is TGTGCCAGCAGCCTAGAACGCTACGAGCAGTACTTC.

This clonotype was recorded a few times. The chain joins TRBV2 to TRBJ2-5, with 9 bases identical to TRBD1. The CDR3 consists of 15 residues. CDR1 is SNHLY, CDR2 FYNNEI, per germline. J was trimmed by 5 bases and V by 1 base; bases with no gene match: 5. The CDR3 is CASSEEQGALETQYF. DNA of the CDR3: TGTGCCAGCAGTGAAGAACAGGGGGCTTTGGAGACCCAGTACTTC.

There are many counts of this clonotype. The chain has TRBV6-1 and TRBJ2-7; D is unclear. The CDR3 consists of 9 residues. CDR1 is MNHNS and CDR2 is SASEGT in the germline V gene. The V end lost 8 bases, the J end lost 5 bases, and 4 bases lay between the germline ends. This chain's CDR3 is CASGNEQYF. The CDR3 coding sequence is TGTGCCAGCGGAAACGAGCAGTACTTC.

This clonotype came up a few times. This chain connects TRBV15 to TRBJ2-2; 9 bases match TRBD2. With 0 bases clipped from V and 5 bases from J, the junction kept 10 bases outside the gene matches. The germline gives CDR1 LNHNV, CDR2 YYDKDF (reference sequence). The CDR3 is 18 amino acids. CDR3 sequence reads: CATSRDLAGVGSTGELFF. DNA for the CDR3: TGTGCCACCAGCAGAGACTTAGCGGGAGTCGGGAGTACCGGGGAGCTGTTTTTT.

This clonotype was detected many times. The chain has TRBV7-8 and TRBJ1-1, with D perhaps TRBD1 (6 bases). Germline assignment: CDR1 SGHVS and CDR2 FQNEAQ. The CDR3 has 15 amino acids. V was pared by 6 bases and J by 1 base, with 15 bases between. The CDR3 bases are TGTGCCAGCAGACCGACAGGTAACAGGAACACTGAAGCTTTCTTT. The encoded protein is CASRPTGNRNTEAFF.

This clonotype was counted at least ten times. The chain joins TRBV6-2 or TRBV6-3 to TRBJ2-4; D perhaps matches TRBD1 (6 bases). Trimming removed 5 bases from V and 2 bases from J, with 22 bases in between. Per germline, CDR1 MNHEY and CDR2 SVGEGT. This CDR3 has 18 amino acids. The CDR3 spells CASSLPDRTQGTKNIQYF. DNA of the CDR3: TGTGCCAGCAGTCTACCCGACCGGACACAGGGAACCAAAAACATTCAGTACTTC.

In this sample, this clonotype turned up many times. The chain links TRBV20-1 to TRBJ1-2; weak D call: TRBD1 (6 bases). Germline CDR1 is DFQATT and CDR2 is SNEGSKA (reference sequence). This CDR3 region has 15 residues. V lost 6 bases and J 6 bases, leaving 23 bases between the germline ends. CDR3 DNA: TGCAGTGCCCAAAGGGGGGGGGTCGGTGGCGATGGCTACACCTTC. It yields the protein CSAQRGGVGGDGYTF.

The sample holds many counts of this clonotype. The rearrangement uses TRBV12-3 or TRBV12-4 and TRBJ1-5, with D maybe TRBD1 (6 bases). The CDR3 sequence is 16 residues long. V was shortened by 3 bases and J by 5 bases, with 17 bases between the two germline ends. The DNA of the CDR3 is TGTGCCAGCAGTTTTTCGTTAGGGGGGGCTTATCAGCCCCAGCATTTT. It specifies CASSFSLGGAYQPQHF.

The genes are TRBV12-3 or TRBV12-4 and TRBJ2-2; D assignment may be TRBD1 or TRBD2 (5 bases each). This CDR3 comprises 17 residues. V gave up 6 bases and J gave up 3 bases, with 20 bases separating them. CDR3 sequence (DNA): TGTGCCAGCAGAACCACCCAGGGAGATGGACACACCGGGGAGCTGTTTTTT. It encodes CASRTTQGDGHTGELFF.

V is TRBV7-2 and J is TRBJ2-7; D is undetermined. The germline V and J ends were trimmed by 1 base and 6 bases, with 10 bases remaining between them. This CDR3 is 13 amino acids long. Germline V lookup: CDR1 SGHTA, CDR2 FQGNSA. The chain's CDR3 is CASSLEGLVEQYF. The CDR3 DNA follows: TGTGCCAGCAGCTTAGAGGGTTTGGTCGAGCAGTACTTC.

The sample holds a few counts of this clonotype. This chain links TRBV7-9 with TRBJ2-1; 9 bases are a match to TRBD2. Germline CDR1 and CDR2: SEHNR and FQNEAQ (reference sequence). V lost 2 bases, J lost 9 bases, and 11 bases stayed unmatched. This CDR3 spans 16 amino acids. CDR3 bases: TGTGCCAGCAGCTTATTTAGCGGGAGTGGGAACAGTGAGCAGTTCTTC. Translating gives CASSLFSGSGNSEQFF.

This clonotype was seen at least ten times. This chain uses TRBV5-5 with TRBJ1-2; 12 bases match TRBD1. J gave up 5 bases and V 4 bases, and 9 bases lay outside the gene matches. The CDR3 is 16 residues long. CDR1 and CDR2 from the germline V gene are SGHKS and YYEKEE (reference sequence). CDR3 protein: CASSNPGQGARYGYTF. As DNA, the CDR3 is TGTGCCAGCAGCAATCCGGGACAGGGGGCGCGATATGGCTACACCTTC.

This clonotype appeared a few times. The J gene is TRBJ2-7, the V gene TRBV7-9; 9 bases align to TRBD2. With 5 bases clipped from V and 4 bases from J, the junction kept 6 bases outside the gene matches. In germline, CDR1 is SEHNR, CDR2 FQNEAQ (reference sequence). The CDR3 totals 14 residues. In DNA form, the CDR3 reads TGTGCCAGCAGCCCGGTTAGCGGGAGATACGAGCAGTACTTC. The encoded protein is CASSPVSGRYEQYF.

The chain links TRBV7-9 to TRBJ2-6, with 7 bases matching TRBD1. The V gene's germline CDR1 is SEHNR and CDR2 FQNEAQ (reference sequence). This CDR3 region has 17 residues. After removal of 3 bases from V and 4 bases from J, the junction contained 9 bases not matched to a gene. The CDR3 reads CASSLGPTGTGANVLTF. The CDR3 DNA is TGTGCCAGCAGCTTGGGCCCGACAGGGACCGGGGCCAACGTCCTGACTTTC.

Ten or more counts support this clonotype. The chain is built from TRBV29-1 and TRBJ1-1; D gene uncertain. This CDR3 is built from 14 residues. Germline V CDR1 and CDR2: SQVTM, ANQGSEA. V gave up 6 bases and J gave up 3 bases, with 17 bases separating them. The CDR3 DNA reads TGCAGCGTCCTGAATGTGATTGGGGACACTGAAGCTTTCTTT. It encodes CSVLNVIGDTEAFF.

This clonotype was observed at least ten times. The chain carries TRBV6-2 or TRBV6-3 and TRBJ2-7, with a possible D match to TRBD2 (6 bases). The CDR3 length is 16 residues. CDR1 and CDR2 (germline): MNHEY, SVGEGT. V was trimmed by 0 bases and J by 2 bases, leaving 14 bases between them. CDR3 in amino acids: CASSYSYPSATYEQYF. CDR3 in DNA: TGTGCCAGCAGTTACTCGTATCCTAGCGCAACCTACGAGCAGTACTTC.

This clonotype was picked up many times. The chain couples TRBV6-1 to TRBJ1-5; D remains ambiguous. V was shortened by 4 bases and J by 3 bases, with 7 bases between the two germline ends. The CDR3 spans 13 residues. Germline CDR1 is MNHNS and CDR2 is SASEGT. CDR3: CASSGDVNQPQHF. In nucleotides, the CDR3 is TGTGCCAGCAGTGGGGATGTCAATCAGCCCCAGCATTTT.

This clonotype was observed at least ten times. This chain uses TRBV6-1 with TRBJ1-2, with no clear D. The germline V gene has CDR1 MNHNS and CDR2 SASEGT. The CDR3 totals 14 residues. Trimming cost V 1 base and J 5 bases, with 11 bases left between them. The CDR3 DNA reads as TGTGCCAGCAGTGAAGTGCTGAAGAATTATGGCTACACCTTC. Encoded protein: CASSEVLKNYGYTF.

This clonotype was counted many times. The chain combines TRBV11-2 with TRBJ2-5; D tentatively fits TRBD1 or TRBD2 (5 bases each). Looked up from germline, CDR1 is SGHAT and CDR2 is FQNNGV. The V end was cut by 6 bases, the J end by 4 bases, with 21 bases between. The CDR3 length is 16 residues. CDR3 sequence (DNA): TGTGCCAGCAGTCCCAAACCGACATCAGGGAGAGAGACCCAGTACTTC. Protein: CASSPKPTSGRETQYF.

The rearrangement links TRBV19 to TRBJ1-1, with 12 positions matching TRBD1. The ends lost 7 bases at V and 7 bases at J; junction bases unmatched: 10. CDR1 and CDR2 from the germline V gene are LNHDA and SQIVND (reference sequence). The CDR3 covers 15 residues. The CDR3 bases are TGTGCCAGTAAGGTGGGGACAGGGGGCTTGAGTGAAGCTTTCTTT. It yields the protein CASKVGTGGLSEAFF.

The V call is TRBV6-2 or TRBV6-3, the J call TRBJ2-7; 12 bases map to TRBD2. V shed 5 bases and J 5 bases; nucleotides not matched to a gene: 4. The CDR3 has 14 amino acids. Germline CDR1 and CDR2: MNHEY and SVGEGT. The CDR3, as DNA: TGTGCCAGCAGTCGGACTAGCGGGATTGACGAGCAGTACTTC. It translates to CASSRTSGIDEQYF.

This clonotype was found a few times. The genes are TRBV6-5 and TRBJ1-3; 7 bases line up with TRBD1. V lost 4 bases to trimming and J lost 4 bases; unmatched junction nucleotides: 7. The CDR3 runs to 15 residues. The V gene's germline CDR1 is MNHEY and CDR2 SVGAGI. The CDR3 coding sequence is TGTGCCAGCAGTTTTAACAGGGGAGGAGGAAACACCATATATTTT. Protein product: CASSFNRGGGNTIYF.

This chain links TRBV6-2 or TRBV6-3 with TRBJ1-1; TRBD1 agrees at 8 bases. There are 14 residues in the CDR3. The V gene end was trimmed by 6 bases and the J gene end by 1 base; junction bases not matched to a gene: 4. From germline, CDR1 is MNHEY and CDR2 SVGEGT. Here the CDR3 reads CASSRDRWNTEAFF. CDR3 DNA: TGTGCCAGCAGCAGGGACAGGTGGAACACTGAAGCTTTCTTT.

This clonotype was picked up a small number of times. The V call is TRBV19, the J call TRBJ2-2; 12 bases match TRBD2. Germline V gene sequence: CDR1 LNHDA, CDR2 SQIVND (reference sequence). After removal of 1 base from V and 0 bases from J, the junction contained 9 bases not matched to a gene. CDR3 length equals 20 residues. CDR3 sequence: CASSIGGMGLAGANTGELFF. In nucleotides, the CDR3 is TGTGCCAGTAGTATAGGTGGCATGGGACTAGCGGGCGCGAACACCGGGGAGCTGTTTTTT.